The 30 T cell receptor beta chains given below trace back to one sample, sequenced in a study of spatial heterogeneity in lung cancer. TCRdb passed the 5' RACE reads through MiXCR, listing each CDR3 protein once. Of around 110,000 distinct CDR3 sequences listed, approximately 12% were seen once; the top ten hold about 15%. Time point specified: blood at routine non-recurrence follow-up after resection. Whole RNA, isolated from tumor, nontumor lung or frozen PBMC, was sequenced without prior sorting. The sample in question was PBMCs, obtained at follow-up. All receptors come from a male donor with early-stage non-small cell lung cancer.

A few counts support this clonotype. The chain joins TRBV7-9 to TRBJ1-1, with a tentative D call TRBD1 (6 bases). From germline, CDR1 is SEHNR and CDR2 FQNEAQ (reference sequence). This CDR3 comprises 13 residues. V shed 3 bases and J shed 7 bases, with 12 bases lying between them. Here the CDR3 reads CASSFRGEGEAFF. In nucleotides, the CDR3 is TGTGCCAGCAGCTTCAGGGGAGAGGGTGAAGCTTTCTTT.

The V gene is TRBV10-3, the J gene TRBJ2-5, with 8 nucleotides matching TRBD2. This CDR3 has 15 amino acids. J lost 1 base, V lost 6 bases, and 7 bases had no gene match. Germline V lookup: CDR1 ENHRY, CDR2 SYGVKD. This CDR3 is CAIRSASGSQETQYF. Written as DNA, the CDR3 is TGTGCCATCAGGTCGGCTAGCGGGTCCCAAGAGACCCAGTACTTC.

This clonotype appeared a few times. This chain connects TRBV7-9 to TRBJ2-7, with D perhaps assigned TRBD1 or TRBD2 (5 bases each). This CDR3 is 14 amino acids long. Trimming shortened V by 4 bases and J by 2 bases, and 12 bases separated the two germline ends. The germline V gene has CDR1 SEHNR and CDR2 FQNEAQ (reference sequence). The DNA for the CDR3 is TGTGCCAGCAGCTCAAGAGGGGTACCCTACGAGCAGTACTTC. Translation: CASSSRGVPYEQYF.

In this sample, this clonotype turned up many times. This chain joins TRBV5-1 and TRBJ1-2, with a tentative D call TRBD1 (5 bases). CDR3 length: 15 residues. The germline CDR1 and CDR2 sequences are SGHRS and YFSETQ. V was pared by 0 bases and J by 4 bases, with 13 bases between. CDR3 nucleotides: TGCGCCAGCAGCTTGGGCGGGACGGCTTTCTATGGCTACACCTTC. Its protein product is CASSLGGTAFYGYTF.

The rearrangement uses TRBV5-5 and TRBJ2-7; D may be TRBD1 (5 bases). CDR1 is SGHKS and CDR2 is YYEKEE in the germline V gene (reference sequence). This CDR3 has 15 amino acids. V lost 1 base to trimming and J lost 2 bases, with 13 bases between them. The CDR3 region has the DNA TGTGCCAGCAGCTTGCTGATGACAGTTACCTACGAGCAGTACTTC. It codes for CASSLLMTVTYEQYF.

This clonotype has more than one count but fewer than ten. This chain links TRBV11-2 with TRBJ1-4; D is undetermined. Germline loops: CDR1 SGHAT, CDR2 FQNNGV. Trimming removed 1 base from V and 4 bases from J, with 7 bases in between. The CDR3 runs to 14 residues. CDR3 sequence (DNA): TGTGCCAGCAGCTTAGCTGGGCATAATGAAAAACTGTTTTTT. Its translation: CASSLAGHNEKLFF.

This clonotype was observed a few times. Sequence at one end of the junction differs from germline and may be a read error. J is TRBJ1-5 and V is TRBV6-2 or TRBV6-3; no reliable D call. The CDR3 covers 13 residues. Looked up from germline, CDR1 is MNHEY and CDR2 is SVGEGT. CDR3 sequence (DNA): TGTGCCCGCAGTCCTCCCGCGAGTCAGCCCCAGCATTTT. Encoded protein: CARSPPASQPQHF.

This clonotype was seen repeatedly, ten times or more. This chain uses TRBV7-2 with TRBJ2-7; D not certain. CDR3 length: 15 amino acids. V lost 1 base and J lost 0, with 10 bases in between. Germline-derived CDR1 and CDR2 are SGHTA and FQGNSA. Written as DNA, the CDR3 is TGTGCCAGCAGCTTAGGGCCAGGAAGCTCCTACGAGCAGTACTTC. Translating gives CASSLGPGSSYEQYF.

This clonotype was observed a handful of times. This sequence joins TRBV20-1 and TRBJ1-5, with TRBD1 identical over 7 bases. The CDR3 contains 15 residues. Trimming took 4 bases from V and 0 from J; bases not matched to a gene: 6. Per the germline V gene, CDR1 is DFQATT and CDR2 is SNEGSKA (reference sequence). The DNA for the CDR3 is TGCAGTGCTACAGAACAGGGGTATAGCAATCAGCCCCAGCATTTT. It yields the protein CSATEQGYSNQPQHF.

V is TRBV7-9 and J is TRBJ2-1; 8 bases line up with TRBD2. The CDR3 sequence is 19 residues long. J was trimmed by 0 bases and V by 4 bases; bases with no gene match: 14. Germline V gene sequence: CDR1 SEHNR, CDR2 FQNEAQ (reference sequence). CDR3 DNA sequence: TGTGCCAGCAGCTCCCGGGGGGGTTCCAGGGGAAGCTCCTACAATGAGCAGTTCTTC. It codes for CASSSRGGSRGSSYNEQFF.

The chain carries TRBV6-1 and TRBJ1-5; D is ambiguous. The germline V gene encodes CDR1 MNHNS and CDR2 SASEGT. This CDR3 spans 15 amino acids. Trimming pared 7 bases from V and 2 bases from J, leaving 15 bases between. The CDR3 sequence: CASTLRSLGNQPQHF. The CDR3 nucleotides are TGTGCCAGCACCCTGCGCAGCTTGGGCAATCAGCCCCAGCATTTT.

There are many counts of this clonotype. V and J are TRBV28 and TRBJ2-7; 10 positions match TRBD1. From germline, CDR1 is MDHEN and CDR2 SYDVKM. The CDR3 covers 15 residues. The V and J ends lost 5 bases and 4 bases, in that order; junction bases with no gene match: 8. The CDR3 spells CASSPGTGVQYEQYF. Written as DNA, the CDR3 is TGTGCCAGCAGTCCAGGGACAGGGGTACAGTACGAGCAGTACTTC.

The rearrangement links TRBV5-1 to TRBJ2-2, with 7 positions matching TRBD1. With V trimmed by 1 base and J by 5 bases, 5 bases remained unmatched. The CDR3 length is 15 residues. From germline, CDR1 is SGHRS and CDR2 YFSETQ. The CDR3 DNA is TGCGCCAGCAGCTTGACAGGGGTGCGTACCGGGGAGCTGTTTTTT. Its protein product is CASSLTGVRTGELFF.

This clonotype was detected a few times. The chain combines TRBV11-2 with TRBJ2-2; 7 bases agree with TRBD1. The V gene's germline CDR1 is SGHAT and CDR2 FQNNGV. The CDR3 has 15 amino acids. V lost 5 bases, J lost 5 bases, and 8 bases stayed unmatched. This CDR3 is CASSLSDRVTGELFF. The CDR3 DNA reads as TGTGCCAGCAGCCTCTCCGACAGGGTAACCGGGGAGCTGTTTTTT.

This clonotype showed up just a few times. The rearrangement links TRBV5-1 to TRBJ2-7, with TRBD2 identical over 7 bases. With V trimmed by 4 bases and J by 2 bases, 6 bases remained unmatched. Per the germline V gene, CDR1 is SGHRS and CDR2 is YFSETQ. This CDR3 has 14 residues. The CDR3 nucleotides read TGCGCCAGCAGCCCGGGGGAGGGTCCCTACGAGCAGTACTTC. As protein: CASSPGEGPYEQYF.

V gene TRBV7-9 combines with J gene TRBJ1-1, with unresolved D. Trimming took 3 bases from V and 5 from J, leaving 10 bases between them. The CDR3 is 13 amino acids. Germline-derived CDR1 and CDR2 are SEHNR and FQNEAQ (reference sequence). CDR3 region: CASSFGLGTEAFF. CDR3 bases: TGTGCCAGCAGCTTCGGACTCGGGACTGAAGCTTTCTTT.

This chain uses TRBV6-5 with TRBJ1-6; tentatively, D is TRBD1 (6 bases). The CDR3 runs 16 residues. V shed 6 bases and J shed 2 bases, with 14 bases lying between them. The germline V gene encodes CDR1 MNHEY and CDR2 SVGAGI. The CDR3 is CASRPEQGPYNSPLHF. CDR3 DNA: TGTGCCAGCAGACCGGAACAGGGCCCCTATAATTCACCCCTCCACTTT.

The sample holds a few counts of this clonotype. The chain uses TRBV24-1 and TRBJ2-1; D is undetermined. This CDR3 has 15 residues. V shed 10 bases and J shed 0 bases, with 15 bases lying between them. Per the germline V gene, CDR1 is KGHDR and CDR2 is SFDVKD. CDR3 sequence: CATTEGPSSYNEQFF. CDR3 DNA sequence: TGTGCCACGACCGAAGGGCCTAGCTCCTACAATGAGCAGTTCTTC.

Only a few counts were recorded for this clonotype. This chain joins TRBV5-1 and TRBJ2-3, with D tentatively TRBD1 or TRBD2 (6 bases each). V was shortened by 0 bases and J by 3 bases, with 17 bases between the two germline ends. CDR3 length: 17 amino acids. CDR1 and CDR2 (germline): SGHRS, YFSETQ. The CDR3 loop is CASSLAPTGAETDTQYF. In DNA form, the CDR3 reads TGCGCCAGCAGCTTGGCCCCCACGGGGGCAGAAACAGATACGCAGTATTTT.

In this sample, this clonotype turned up a few times. The chain is built from TRBV28 and TRBJ2-1; the D gene is possibly TRBD2 (6 bases). Trimming removed 5 bases from V and 4 bases from J, with 12 bases in between. Germline loops: CDR1 MDHEN, CDR2 SYDVKM. CDR3 size: 14 residues. CDR3 DNA sequence: TGTGCCAGCAGTATCCGGGGGTTTTACAATGAGCAGTTCTTC. It codes for CASSIRGFYNEQFF.

The J gene is TRBJ2-5, the V gene TRBV6-5; 9 bases are shared with TRBD2. The germline V gene has CDR1 MNHEY and CDR2 SVGAGI. Trimming removed 5 bases from V and 6 bases from J; junction bases left unmatched: 7. The CDR3 loop spans 14 amino acids. CDR3 DNA: TGTGCCAGCAGTCCGGGACTAGCTGTGAAGACCCAGTACTTC. Protein: CASSPGLAVKTQYF.

The chain combines TRBV9 with TRBJ2-6; TRBD1 or TRBD2 may be the D gene (5 bases each). The CDR3 extends over 16 amino acids. CDR1 and CDR2 from the germline V gene are SGDLS and YYNGEE. The V gene lost 3 bases and the J gene lost 0 bases, with 10 bases spanning the gap. This chain's CDR3 is CASSEGPTSGANVLTF. The CDR3 DNA follows: TGTGCCAGCAGCGAGGGACCGACCTCTGGGGCCAACGTCCTGACTTTC.

Many counts were recorded for this clonotype. The rearrangement links TRBV7-9 to TRBJ1-1; D remains ambiguous. CDR1 SEHNR and CDR2 FQNEAQ come from the germline V gene (reference sequence). With 6 bases removed from V and 1 base from J, the gap between germline ends came to 12 bases. The CDR3 covers 14 residues. CDR3: CASRLTDKNTEAFF. In nucleotides, the CDR3 is TGTGCCAGCAGGCTAACCGACAAGAACACTGAAGCTTTCTTT.

J is TRBJ2-2 and V is TRBV7-2, with 7 bases fitting TRBD1. V shed 3 bases and J 6 bases; nucleotides not matched to a gene: 7. The CDR3 totals 15 residues. Per the germline V gene, CDR1 is SGHTA and CDR2 is FQGNSA. CDR3 sequence reads: CASSLDRPLAGELFF. The CDR3, as DNA: TGTGCCAGCAGCTTGGACAGGCCGCTAGCCGGGGAGCTGTTTTTT.

The genes are TRBV20-1 and TRBJ2-7; D is unresolved. There are 13 residues in the CDR3. V lost 2 bases and J 0 bases, leaving 8 bases between the germline ends. Germline CDR1 is DFQATT and CDR2 is SNEGSKA (reference sequence). CDR3 DNA: TGCAGTGCTAGACGATCATCCTCCTACGAGCAGTACTTC. Its translation: CSARRSSSYEQYF.

This clonotype was recorded a few times. The chain employs TRBV10-2 and TRBJ1-1; D perhaps matches TRBD1 (6 bases). The CDR3 runs 14 residues. CDR1 is WSHSY, CDR2 SAAADI, per germline. Trimming shortened V by 6 bases and J by 0 bases, and 11 bases separated the two germline ends. CDR3: CASRRDNMNTEAFF. CDR3 nucleotide sequence: TGCGCCAGCAGACGGGACAACATGAACACTGAAGCTTTCTTT.

The V gene is TRBV20-1, the J gene TRBJ2-3, with 8 bases that match TRBD2. Trimming cost V 5 bases and J 6 bases; bases outside gene matches: 13. The CDR3 is 15 amino acids. Germline V CDR1 and CDR2: DFQATT, SNEGSKA (reference sequence). This CDR3 is CSAEGTRRTGDTQYF. CDR3 nucleotides: TGCAGTGCTGAGGGGACTAGACGCACGGGGGATACGCAGTATTTT.

The chain is built from TRBV5-6 and TRBJ1-1; 8 positions agree with TRBD1. Germline V gene sequence: CDR1 SGHDT, CDR2 YYEEEE. The CDR3 has 15 amino acids. V shed 2 bases and J 3 bases; nucleotides not matched to a gene: 6. CDR3 nucleotides: TGTGCCAGCAGCTTTCTTGAGACAGGGGACACTGAAGCTTTCTTT. Amino acid sequence: CASSFLETGDTEAFF.

A few counts support this clonotype. V gene TRBV5-1 combines with J gene TRBJ2-7; 7 bases map to TRBD1. The CDR3 runs to 14 residues. The V segment lost 4 bases and the J segment 0 bases; nucleotides outside the gene matches: 4. CDR1 and CDR2 from the germline V gene are SGHRS and YFSETQ. CDR3 DNA sequence: TGCGCCAGCAGCCGCGACAGGGCCTCCTACGAGCAGTACTTC. Translated: CASSRDRASYEQYF.

This clonotype is medium-sized (0.01 to 0.1%) within its sample. The chain couples TRBV20-1 to TRBJ2-2, with D possibly TRBD2 on 5 matching bases. CDR3 length equals 13 residues. V dropped 3 bases and J dropped 4 bases, with 9 bases sitting between them. Germline values: CDR1 DFQATT, CDR2 SNEGSKA (reference sequence). For the CDR3, the DNA is TGCAGTGCTAGGGTACTAGTCACCGGGGAGCTGTTTTTT. Its protein product is CSARVLVTGELFF.